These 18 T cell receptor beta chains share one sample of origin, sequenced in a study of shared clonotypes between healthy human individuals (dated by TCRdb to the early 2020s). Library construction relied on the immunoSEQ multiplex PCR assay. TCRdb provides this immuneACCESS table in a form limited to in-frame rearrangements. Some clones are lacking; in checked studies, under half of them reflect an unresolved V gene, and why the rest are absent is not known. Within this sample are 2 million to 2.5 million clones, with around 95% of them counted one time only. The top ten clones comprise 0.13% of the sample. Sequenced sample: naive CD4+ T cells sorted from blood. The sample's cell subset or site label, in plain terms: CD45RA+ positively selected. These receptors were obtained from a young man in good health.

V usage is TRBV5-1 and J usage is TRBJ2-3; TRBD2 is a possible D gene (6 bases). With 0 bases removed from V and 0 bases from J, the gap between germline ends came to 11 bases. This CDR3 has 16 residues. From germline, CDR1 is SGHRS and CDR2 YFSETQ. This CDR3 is CASSLASAPSTDTQYF. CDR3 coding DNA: TGCGCCAGCAGCTTGGCTAGCGCCCCTAGCACAGATACGCAGTATTTT.

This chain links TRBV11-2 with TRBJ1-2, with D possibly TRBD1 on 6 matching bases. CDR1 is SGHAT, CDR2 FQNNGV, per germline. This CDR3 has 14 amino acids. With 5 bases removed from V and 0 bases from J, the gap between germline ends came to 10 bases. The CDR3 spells CASSRTATNYGYTF. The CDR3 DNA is TGTGCCAGCAGCCGGACAGCTACTAACTATGGCTACACCTTC.

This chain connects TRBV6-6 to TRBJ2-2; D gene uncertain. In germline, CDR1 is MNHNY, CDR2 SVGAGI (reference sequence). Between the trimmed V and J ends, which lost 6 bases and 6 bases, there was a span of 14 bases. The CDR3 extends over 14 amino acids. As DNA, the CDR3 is TGTGCCAGCAGCCCCTTAAGCGTGGCCGGGGAGCTGTTTTTT. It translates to CASSPLSVAGELFF.

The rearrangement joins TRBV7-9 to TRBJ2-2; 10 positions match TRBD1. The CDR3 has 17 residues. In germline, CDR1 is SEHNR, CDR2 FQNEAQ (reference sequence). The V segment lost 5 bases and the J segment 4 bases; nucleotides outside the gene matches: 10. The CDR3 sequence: CASSPLTGGGSTGELFF. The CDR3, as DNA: TGTGCCAGCAGCCCTCTGACAGGGGGCGGGAGCACCGGGGAGCTGTTTTTT.

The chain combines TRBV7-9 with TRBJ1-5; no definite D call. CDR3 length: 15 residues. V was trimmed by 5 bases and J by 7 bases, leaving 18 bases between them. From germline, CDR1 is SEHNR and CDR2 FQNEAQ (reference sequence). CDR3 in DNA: TGTGCCAGCAGCCCCTTTAACGGGGATAACCAGCCCCAGCATTTT. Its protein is CASSPFNGDNQPQHF.

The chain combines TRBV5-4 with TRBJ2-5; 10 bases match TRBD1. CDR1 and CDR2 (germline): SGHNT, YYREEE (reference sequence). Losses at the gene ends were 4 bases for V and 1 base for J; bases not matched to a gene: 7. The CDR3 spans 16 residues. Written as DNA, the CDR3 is TGTGCCAGCAGCGCGGGGACAGGGGCTGGCCAAGAGACCCAGTACTTC. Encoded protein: CASSAGTGAGQETQYF.

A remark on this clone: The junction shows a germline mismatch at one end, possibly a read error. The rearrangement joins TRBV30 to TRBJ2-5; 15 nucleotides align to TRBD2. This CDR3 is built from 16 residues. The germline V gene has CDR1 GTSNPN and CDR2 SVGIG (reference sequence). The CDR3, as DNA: TGTGCCCGGAGAAAGGGACTAGCGGGAGGCTGGGAGACCCAGTACTTC. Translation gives CARRKGLAGGWETQYF.

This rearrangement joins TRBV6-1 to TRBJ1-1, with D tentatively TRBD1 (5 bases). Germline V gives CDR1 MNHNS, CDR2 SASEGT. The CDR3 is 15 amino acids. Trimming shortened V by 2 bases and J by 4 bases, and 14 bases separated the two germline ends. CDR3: CASSEQIGVGTEAFF. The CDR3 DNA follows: TGTGCCAGCAGTGAACAAATAGGGGTGGGCACTGAAGCTTTCTTT.

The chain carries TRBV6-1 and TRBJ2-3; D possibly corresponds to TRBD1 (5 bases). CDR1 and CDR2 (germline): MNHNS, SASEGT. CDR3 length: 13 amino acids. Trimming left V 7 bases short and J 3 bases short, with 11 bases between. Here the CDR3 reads CASIQGATDTQYF. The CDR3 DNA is TGTGCCAGCATTCAGGGCGCGACAGATACGCAGTATTTT.

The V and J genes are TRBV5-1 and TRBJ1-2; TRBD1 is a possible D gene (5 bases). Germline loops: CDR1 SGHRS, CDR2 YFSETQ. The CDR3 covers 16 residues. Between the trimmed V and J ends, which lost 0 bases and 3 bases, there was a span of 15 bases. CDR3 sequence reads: CASSLEPGRVDYGYTF. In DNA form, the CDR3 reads TGCGCCAGCAGCTTGGAGCCGGGGCGGGTAGACTATGGCTACACCTTC.

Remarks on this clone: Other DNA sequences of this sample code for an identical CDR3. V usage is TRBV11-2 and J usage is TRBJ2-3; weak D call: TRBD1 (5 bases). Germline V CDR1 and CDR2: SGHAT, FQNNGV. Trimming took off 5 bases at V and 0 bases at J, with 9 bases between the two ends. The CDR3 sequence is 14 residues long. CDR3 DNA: TGTGCCAGCAGCCTTACAGGTAGCACAGATACGCAGTATTTT. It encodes CASSLTGSTDTQYF.

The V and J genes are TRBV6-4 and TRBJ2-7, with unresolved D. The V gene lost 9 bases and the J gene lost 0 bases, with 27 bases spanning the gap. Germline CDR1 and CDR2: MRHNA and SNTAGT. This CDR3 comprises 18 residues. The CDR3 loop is CASFSAGSSASPSYEQYF. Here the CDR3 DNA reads TGTGCCAGTTTTTCAGCCGGGTCCTCAGCTTCCCCCTCCTACGAGCAGTACTTC.

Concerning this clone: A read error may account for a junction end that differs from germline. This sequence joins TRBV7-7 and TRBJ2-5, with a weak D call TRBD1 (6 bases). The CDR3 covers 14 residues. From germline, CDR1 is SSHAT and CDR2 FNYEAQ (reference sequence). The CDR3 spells CASSTGTGQETQYF. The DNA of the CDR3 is TGTGCTAGCAGCACAGGGACGGGCCAAGAGACCCAGTACTTC.

CDR3 sequence reads: CASSQGSTSGGAAETQYF. The CDR3 nucleotides read TGTGCCAGCAGCCAAGGATCGACTAGCGGGGGGGCCGCAGAGACCCAGTACTTC. The genes are TRBV4-2 and TRBJ2-5; TRBD2 agrees at 14 bases. The germline V gene has CDR1 LGHNA and CDR2 YNFKEQ. CDR3 length equals 18 residues. The ends lost 1 base at V and 4 bases at J; junction bases unmatched: 8.

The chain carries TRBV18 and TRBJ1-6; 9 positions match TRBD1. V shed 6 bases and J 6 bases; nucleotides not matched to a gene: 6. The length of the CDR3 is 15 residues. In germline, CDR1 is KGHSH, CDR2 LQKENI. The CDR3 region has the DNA TGTGCCAGCTCGTCCGGGACAGGGCCTAATTCACCCCTCCACTTT. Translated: CASSSGTGPNSPLHF.

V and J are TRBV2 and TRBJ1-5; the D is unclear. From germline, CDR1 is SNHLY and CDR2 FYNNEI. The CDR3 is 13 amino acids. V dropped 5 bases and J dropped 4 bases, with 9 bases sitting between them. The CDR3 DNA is TGTGCCAGCAGTATTCAGAGAAATCAGCCCCAGCATTTT. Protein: CASSIQRNQPQHF.

CDR3 region: CAWNRANGELFF. CDR3 bases: TGTGCCTGGAACAGGGCGAACGGGGAGCTGTTTTTT. The rearrangement uses TRBV30 and TRBJ2-2, with D possibly being TRBD1 (6 bases). V was shortened by 4 bases and J by 7 bases, with 10 bases between the two germline ends. Germline V CDR1 and CDR2: GTSNPN, SVGIG (reference sequence). The CDR3 consists of 12 residues.

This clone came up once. The CDR3: CASSYKPGYPKLFF. The CDR3, as DNA: TGTGCCAGCAGTTACAAGCCAGGGTATCCAAAACTGTTTTTT. The rearrangement links TRBV6-5 to TRBJ1-4; D may be TRBD1 (5 bases). The CDR3 spans 14 residues. Germline CDR1 and CDR2: MNHEY and SVGAGI. Between the trimmed V and J ends, which lost 2 bases and 10 bases, there was a span of 14 bases.